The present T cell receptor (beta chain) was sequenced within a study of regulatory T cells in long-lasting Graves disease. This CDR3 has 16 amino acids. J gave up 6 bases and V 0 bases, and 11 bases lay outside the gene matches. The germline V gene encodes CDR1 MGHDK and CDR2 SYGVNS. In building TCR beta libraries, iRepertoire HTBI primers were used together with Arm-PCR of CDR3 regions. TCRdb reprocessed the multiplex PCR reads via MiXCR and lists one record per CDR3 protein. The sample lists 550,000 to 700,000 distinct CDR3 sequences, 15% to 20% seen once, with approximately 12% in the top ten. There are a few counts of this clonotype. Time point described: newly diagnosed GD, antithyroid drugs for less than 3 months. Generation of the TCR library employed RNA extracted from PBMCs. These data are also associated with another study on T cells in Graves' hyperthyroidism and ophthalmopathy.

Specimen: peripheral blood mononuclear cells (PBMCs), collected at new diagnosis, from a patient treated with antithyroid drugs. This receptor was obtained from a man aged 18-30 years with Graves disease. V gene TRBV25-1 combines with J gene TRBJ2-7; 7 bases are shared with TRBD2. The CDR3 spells CASSEYASGGYGEQYF. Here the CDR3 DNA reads TGTGCCAGCAGTGAATATGCGTCGGGGGGATATGGCGAGCAGTACTTC.